This T cell receptor (beta chain) came from a study of T cell repertoires in aging, cancer and after chemotherapy (dated by TCRdb to between 2019 and 2020). Background on the whole study: Six donor age groups were covered, ranging from 30 or younger up to 70 or older, and each group contained at least three individuals. Control TCR repertoires from healthy donors were recorded over several months to years, and clear clonal overlap was observed across re-sampling. In total, the full dataset held millions of TCR reads. The study profiled peripheral blood TCR beta repertoires from healthy donors and cancer patients to examine immunoaging and T cell reconstitution after chemotherapy. The cohort comprised 200 to 250 cancer patients, 94 with hematological and around 120 with solid cancers, plus 95 healthy donors as a reference group.

Findings and caveats that apply to the study as a whole: Compared with age-matched healthy donors, untreated patients with hematological or solid cancers had significantly lower TCR diversity and higher clonality in blood. In both cancer cohorts, median generation probability rose over the chemotherapy interval, which suggests that the repertoire was reconstituted through rebound thymic output. According to the authors, the repertoire data do not allow conclusions to be drawn about immunological memory after chemotherapy. In healthy donors, the decline in TCR diversity with age was mainly due to loss of richness, whereas in cancer patients loss of evenness also played a role.

CDR1 and CDR2 are drawn from the germline V gene: MNHEY, SVGAGI. The CDR3 runs 15 residues from the cysteine to the phenylalanine. Left in the record is the CDR3 DNA by itself, 45 bases read in frame from the first base. At the junction V is shortened by 2 bases and J by 0 bases, with 10 bases in between. This clonotype showed up just once. Its antigen is unknown. No base qualities exist here, and no much larger clone lies one base off it. One read yields weak evidence. TCR beta rearrangements were amplified from genomic DNA extracted from peripheral blood rather than from sorted cells or RNA. Rearranged TRB sequences spanning V, D and J segments were amplified in a multiplex touch-down PCR with a mixed TRB-A/B primer pool. Illumina adapters and sample indices were attached to the amplicons through two consecutive PCR reactions run with Phusion HS II polymerase. Amplicons were gel-purified with the NucleoSpin Gel and PCR Clean-up kit, then checked with Qubit and an Agilent 2100 Bioanalyzer. Sequencing of libraries was carried out on an Illumina MiSeq in 600-cycle, single-indexed, paired-end runs. The paper's data handling went like this. Processing of the TRB sequences was carried out with MiXCR versions 2.12 and 3.0.5. Each unique CDR3 nucleotide sequence counted as one clone, and only productive sequences with at least two reads were retained. The repertoire metrics were Shannon diversity, evenness, clonality (defined as one minus evenness), and alpha-parameterized diversity profiles covering alpha 0 to 5. The IGoR algorithm was used to calculate generation probabilities for clones in the paired samples taken before and after chemotherapy. TCRdb ran its own pipeline on the public reads, namely fastp trimming at Q25 and MiXCR clone calling, and kept in-frame beta chains. Every distinct CDR3 protein forms one entry, paired with its most common genes and DNA. For this entry, the V and J calls and clone size follow TCRdb and not the study's own pipeline. A total of around 13,000 distinct CDR3 sequences appear in this sample, roughly 36% of them only once. The ten most abundant clones make up 6.6% of the sample.

The origin of this receptor is a human donor in good health. The donor label of this sample is uncertain. The sample comprised blood. In this chain, TRBV6-5 is recombined with TRBJ1-2; possibly the D gene is TRBD1, per 5 matching bases. The CDR3 reads as follows: CASSYGGRANYGYTF. The DNA reads as follows: TGTGCCAGCAGTTACGGGGGTCGAGCTAACTATGGCTACACCTTC.